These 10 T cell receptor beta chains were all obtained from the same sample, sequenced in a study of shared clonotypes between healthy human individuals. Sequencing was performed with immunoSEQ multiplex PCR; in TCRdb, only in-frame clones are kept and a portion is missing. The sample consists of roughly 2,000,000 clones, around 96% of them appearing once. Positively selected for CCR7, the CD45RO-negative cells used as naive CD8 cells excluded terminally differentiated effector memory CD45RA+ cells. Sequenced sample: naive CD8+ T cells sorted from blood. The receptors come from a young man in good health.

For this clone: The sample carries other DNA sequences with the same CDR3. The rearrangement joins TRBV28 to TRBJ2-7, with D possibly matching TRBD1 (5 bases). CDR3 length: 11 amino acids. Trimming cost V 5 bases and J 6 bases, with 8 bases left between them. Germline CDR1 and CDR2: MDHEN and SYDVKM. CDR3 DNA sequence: TGTGCCAGCAGTCCCAGGGTCGAGCAGTACTTC. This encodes CASSPRVEQYF. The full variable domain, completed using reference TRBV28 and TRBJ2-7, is DVKVTQSSRYLVKRTGEKVFLECVQDMDHENMFWYRQDPGLGLRLIYFSYDVKMKEKGDIPEGYSVSREKKERFSLILESASTNQTSMYLCASSPRVEQYFGPGTRLTVT.

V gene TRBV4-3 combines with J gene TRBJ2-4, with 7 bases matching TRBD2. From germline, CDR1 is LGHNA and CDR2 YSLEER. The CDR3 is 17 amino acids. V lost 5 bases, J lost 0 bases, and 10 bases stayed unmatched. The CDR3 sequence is CASSEGLADVAKNIQYF. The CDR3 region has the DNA TGCGCCAGCAGCGAGGGGCTAGCGGACGTAGCCAAAAACATTCAGTACTTC.

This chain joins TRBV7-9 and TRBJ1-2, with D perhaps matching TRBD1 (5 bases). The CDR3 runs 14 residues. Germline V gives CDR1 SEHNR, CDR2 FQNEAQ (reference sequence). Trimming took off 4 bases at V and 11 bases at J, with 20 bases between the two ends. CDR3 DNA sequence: TGTGCCAGCAGCTGGGGAACAGGCGTCCCTTGGTACACCTTC. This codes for CASSWGTGVPWYTF.

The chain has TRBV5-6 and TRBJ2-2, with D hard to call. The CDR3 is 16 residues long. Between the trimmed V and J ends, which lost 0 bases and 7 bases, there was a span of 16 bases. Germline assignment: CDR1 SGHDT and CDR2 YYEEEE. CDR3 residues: CASSLASGFVVGELFF. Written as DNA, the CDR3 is TGTGCCAGCAGCTTGGCCTCTGGATTCGTGGTCGGGGAGCTGTTTTTT.

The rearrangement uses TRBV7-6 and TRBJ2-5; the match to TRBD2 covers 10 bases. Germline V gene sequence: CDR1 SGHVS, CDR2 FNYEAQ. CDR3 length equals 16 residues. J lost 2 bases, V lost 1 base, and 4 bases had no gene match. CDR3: CASSLDLAGEQETQYF. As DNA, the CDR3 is TGTGCCAGCAGCTTAGATCTAGCGGGGGAGCAAGAGACCCAGTACTTC.

The CDR3 nucleotides read TGTGCCAGCGTGTGGGATACAGGGGCTGAGACCGGGGAGCTGTTTTTT. The encoded protein is CASVWDTGAETGELFF. V is TRBV6-6 and J is TRBJ2-2; TRBD1 aligns across 7 bases. The CDR3 length is 16 residues. CDR1 and CDR2 from the germline V gene are MNHNY and SVGAGI (reference sequence). Trimming cost V 8 bases and J 5 bases; bases outside gene matches: 14.

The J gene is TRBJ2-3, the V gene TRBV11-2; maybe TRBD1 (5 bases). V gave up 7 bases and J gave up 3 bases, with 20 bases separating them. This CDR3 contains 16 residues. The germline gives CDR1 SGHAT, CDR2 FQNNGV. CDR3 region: CASIPDRYFNTDTQYF. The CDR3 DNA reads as TGTGCCAGCATCCCCGACAGATACTTCAATACAGATACGCAGTATTTT.

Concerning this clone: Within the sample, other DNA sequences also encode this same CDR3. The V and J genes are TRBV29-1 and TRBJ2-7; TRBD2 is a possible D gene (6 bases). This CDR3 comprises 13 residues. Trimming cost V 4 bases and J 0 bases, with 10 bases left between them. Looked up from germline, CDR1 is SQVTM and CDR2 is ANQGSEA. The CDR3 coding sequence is TGCAGCGTTGGGCCCGGGAGCTCCTACGAGCAGTACTTC. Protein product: CSVGPGSSYEQYF.

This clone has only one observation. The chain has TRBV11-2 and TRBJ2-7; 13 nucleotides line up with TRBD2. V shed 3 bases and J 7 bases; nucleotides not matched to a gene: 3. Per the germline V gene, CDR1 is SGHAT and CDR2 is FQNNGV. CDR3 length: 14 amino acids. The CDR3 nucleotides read TGTGCCAGCAGCTTCTTACTAGCGGGAGGGGAGCAGTACTTC. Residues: CASSFLLAGGEQYF.

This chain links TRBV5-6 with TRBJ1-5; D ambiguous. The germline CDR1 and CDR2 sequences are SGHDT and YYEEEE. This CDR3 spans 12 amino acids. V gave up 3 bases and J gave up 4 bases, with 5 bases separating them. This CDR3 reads CASSSVNQPQHF. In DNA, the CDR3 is TGTGCCAGCAGCTCCGTTAATCAGCCCCAGCATTTT.